This T cell receptor beta chain emerged from a study of T cells of healthy individuals. About this clonotype: Germline and junction disagree at one end, which may indicate a read error.

A single record per CDR3 protein comes from TCRdb applying MiXCR to the 5' RACE reads. The repertoire holds approximately 58,000 distinct CDR3 sequences, with over 12% as singletons. This receptor was obtained from a human donor in good health.

The CDR3 nucleotides are TGCAGCGTTGGAACAGGGTTGGGAAATCAGCCCAAGCACTTT. Its translation: CSVGTGLGNQPKHF. V usage is TRBV29-1 and J usage is TRBJ1-5; tentative D call: TRBD1 (6 bases). The CDR3 has 14 amino acids. Germline CDR1 SQVTM, CDR2 ANQGSEA.